This T cell receptor beta chain is from a study of T cell changes during pregnancy in multiple sclerosis. J gave up 9 bases and V 0 bases, and 6 bases lay outside the gene matches. This CDR3 contains 14 residues. Germline V CDR1 and CDR2: MNHNS, SASEGT. Some clones are missing from TCRdb's copy, which holds only in-frame ones; the method was immunoSEQ multiplex PCR. Among tens of thousands of clones listed, approximately 90% were seen once. The source material was CD4+ T cells from peripheral blood mononuclear cells, sampled in the first trimester of pregnancy. The TCR comes from a female donor with multiple sclerosis, enrolled in a pregnancy study. The chain joins TRBV6-1 to TRBJ2-7, with 9 bases identical to TRBD2. For the CDR3, the DNA is TGTGCCAGCAGTGAAGCTAGCGGGAGTAGTAGGCAGTACTTC. Encoded protein: CASSEASGSSRQYF.